This is a list of T cell receptor beta chains from one sample in a study of beta chain features in type 1 diabetes. Clones were sequenced by immunoSEQ multiplex PCR, and TCRdb holds only the in-frame ones, with some missing. The repertoire holds about 160,000 clones, with about 8.5% as singletons. The sample consisted of central memory CD4+ T cells from blood. All receptors come from a man aged 18 to 29 in good health. Both conserved end residues are part of each CDR3. D genes are given only for firm matches. Some rows have no size entry. The others give once, few or many, or a class for an expanded clone.

CASSSNRGLGEQYF,TGTGCCAGCAGTTCAAACAGGGGGCTGGGCGAGCAGTACTTC,TRBJ2-7,-,TRBD1,TRBV27
CSVQALHYGYTF,TGCAGCGTTCAGGCGCTACACTATGGCTACACCTTC,TRBJ1-2,many,-,TRBV29-1
CASSLPLLADLLRDTQYF,TGCGCCAGCAGTCTCCCCTTACTAGCGGACCTCCTTAGGGATACGCAGTATTTT,TRBJ2-3,many,TRBD2,TRBV23-1
CASSQTGGYEQYF,TGTGCCAGCAGCCAAACAGGGGGCTACGAGCAGTACTTC,TRBJ2-7,-,TRBD1,TRBV14
CASSHLLAGTYEQYF,TGCGCCAGCAGCCACCTACTAGCGGGTACCTACGAGCAGTACTTC,TRBJ2-7,few,TRBD2,TRBV4-3
CATGGGYNQPQHF,TGTGCCACCGGCGGCGGATACAATCAGCCCCAGCATTTT,TRBJ1-5,few,-,TRBV6-5
CASSGGGLQPQHF,TGTGCCAGCAGCGGCGGGGGACTTCAGCCCCAGCATTTT,TRBJ1-5,-,-,TRBV7-3
CASSFPRVEGETQYF,TGTGCCAGCAGCTTCCCCAGGGTGGAGGGGGAGACCCAGTACTTC,TRBJ2-5,-,-,TRBV7-2
CAINPGTSGGTDTQYF,TGTGCCATCAACCCCGGGACTAGCGGGGGCACAGATACGCAGTATTTT,TRBJ2-3,few,TRBD2,TRBV10-3
CASSFLSGSKTDTQYF,TGTGCCAGCAGTTTCCTAAGCGGGAGTAAGACAGATACGCAGTATTTT,TRBJ2-3,few,TRBD2,TRBV28
CASSQVRSGGADSQQFF,TGTGCCAGCAGCCAAGTAAGGTCGGGGGGGGCCGATTCCCAGCAGTTCTTC,TRBJ2-1,many,TRBD2,TRBV4-2
CATSGGSTYGYTF,TGTGCCACCAGCGGGGGCAGCACCTATGGCTACACCTTC,TRBJ1-2,-,-,TRBV15
CASSFSVVAGGNEKLFF,TGTGCCAGCAGCTTTAGCGTAGTGGCAGGGGGTAATGAAAAACTGTTTTTT,TRBJ1-4,-,TRBD1,TRBV7-8
CASSRRGTGYNGSYNEQFF,TGTGCCAGCAGCCGACGAGGGACAGGGTATAATGGCTCCTACAATGAGCAGTTCTTC,TRBJ2-1,-,TRBD1,TRBV7-3
CASRLWTSYTF,TGTGCAAGTCGCTTGTGGACTAGCTACACCTTC,TRBJ1-2,-,-,TRBV12-2
CASSFTGLGGADTQYF,TGTGCCAGCAGCTTTACCGGGCTGGGGGGGGCAGATACGCAGTATTTT,TRBJ2-3,-,TRBD2,TRBV9
CATRQAGEGTYNEQFF,TGTGCCACCAGGCAAGCGGGAGAAGGGACCTACAATGAGCAGTTCTTC,TRBJ2-1,few,TRBD2,TRBV19